This T cell receptor beta chain came from a study of blood T cell repertoires in COVID-19. Study summary: Samples representing acute and convalescent COVID-19 were sourced from the United States, Italy and Spain. From T cells, B-cell-depleted T cells, or PBMCs came the material, which was cDNA or gDNA.

Source study methods: Reference gene primer amplification yielded estimated nucleated cell counts. The method was immunoSEQ multiplex PCR; TCRdb's version includes in-frame clones alone and lacks a portion of them. V and J calls plus clone size are reproduced from that table; the DNA served to infer D and trimming. The sample records approximately 300,000 clones, approximately 90% being singletons. What was sequenced was peripheral blood. The TCR originated in a woman between 45 and 65 years old who had recovered from COVID-19.

CDR3 DNA sequence: TGCGCCAGCAGCCAAGGACAACGTATAGCCAAAAACATTCAGTACTTC. Translated, it gives CASSQGQRIAKNIQYF. V is TRBV4-1 and J is TRBJ2-4; D gene unclear. The CDR3 is 16 residues long. The germline CDR1 and CDR2 sequences are MGHRA and YSYEKL. Trimming pared 1 base from V and 0 bases from J, leaving 10 bases between.